This T cell receptor (beta chain) was recorded in a study of cytomegalovirus exposure and HLA in healthy donors. PCR involved 60 Vbeta and 13 Jbeta primers. Sequenced by immunoSEQ multiplex PCR; TCRdb stores in-frame clones only, minus some. The table shows fewer than 250,000 clones, with roughly 77% occurring only once. Per germline, CDR1 SGHVS and CDR2 FNYEAQ. This CDR3 has 15 residues. V was clipped by 5 bases and J by 5 bases; unmatched bases: 8. The TCR comes from a male donor in good health and CMV-seropositive. This rearrangement joins TRBV7-6 to TRBJ2-3; TRBD1 aligns across 9 bases. The sequenced sample consisted of PBMCs. CDR3 protein: CASSVPGQGRDTQYF. CDR3 coding DNA: TGTGCCAGCAGCGTCCCTGGACAGGGGCGAGATACGCAGTATTTT.